A selection of T cell receptor beta chains follows, all from one sample in a study of early T cells in non-severe SARS-CoV-2 infection. TCRdb re-analysed the 5' RACE reads in MiXCR, keeping a single row per CDR3 protein. The sample consists of under 70,000 distinct CDR3 sequences, around 8.3% of them appearing once. Sequenced material: whole blood, taken at baseline. These TCRs come from an adult who was a healthcare worker with PCR-confirmed SARS-CoV-2 infection or an uninfected control (not recorded which). Both conserved end residues are part of each CDR3. Each record gives: D gene, CDR3 length, V gene, clone size, J gene, CDR3 DNA, CDR3 protein. A D gene is named only where the DNA matches it firmly. The size field is filled for only some rows; it gives once, few, many or a size class.

>-|14|TRBV20-1|few|TRBJ2-3
TGCAGTGCTAGAGATCGGGGGAGCACAGATACGCAGTATTTT
CSARDRGSTDTQYF
>-|16|TRBV18|few|TRBJ2-1
TGTGCCAGCTCGACAGGACCCCTAAGGCGGCCAAATGAGCAGTTCTTC
CASSTGPLRRPNEQFF
>-|14|TRBV27|many|TRBJ2-3
TGTGCCAGCAGTCCCCCCCCTCGATCAGATACGCAGTATTTT
CASSPPPRSDTQYF
>TRBD1|15|TRBV5-5|few|TRBJ2-5
TGTGCCAGCAGCCGAACTACAGGGGACCAAGAGACCCAGTACTTC
CASSRTTGDQETQYF
>-|12|TRBV18|few|TRBJ2-5
TGTGCCAGCTCACCAAACGAAGAGACCCAGTACTTC
CASSPNEETQYF
>-|12|TRBV28|few|TRBJ2-1
TGTGCCAGCAGTCCTATGGGCCATGAGCAGTTCTTC
CASSPMGHEQFF
>-|13|TRBV20-1|many|TRBJ2-1
TGCAGTGCTAACGGACTCATTAACAATGAGCAGTTCTTC
CSANGLINNEQFF
>TRBD2|17|TRBV11-3|-|TRBJ2-1
TGTGCCAGCAGTCAAGGGACTACTGTGGACTTTTACAATGAGCAGTTCTTC
CASSQGTTVDFYNEQFF
>-|16|TRBV5-4|-|TRBJ1-1
TGTGCCAGCAGCTTGAGATCTGCGGGGGTGAACACTGAAGCTTTCTTT
CASSLRSAGVNTEAFF
>-|16|TRBV9|-|TRBJ2-1
TGTGCCAGCAGCGTAGCCGGCAGGACCCCTGGGAATGAGCAGTTCTTC
CASSVAGRTPGNEQFF
>TRBD2|15|TRBV30|few|TRBJ2-3
TGTGCCTGGAGTGTCCAAGTAGCGGGAGCAGATACGCAGTATTTT
CAWSVQVAGADTQYF
>-|13|TRBV11-1|few|TRBJ2-1
TGTGCCAGCAGTGTAGAGTCGGACAATGAGCAGTTCTTC
CASSVESDNEQFF
>-|12|TRBV7-9|-|TRBJ2-7
TGTGCCAGCAGCTTCGGACGAGACGAGCAGTACTTC
CASSFGRDEQYF
>-|15|TRBV3-1|-|TRBJ2-5
TGTGCCAGCAGCCATAATACAGGGTTCCAAGAGACCCAGTACTTC
CASSHNTGFQETQYF
>-|15|TRBV12-3/TRBV12-4|many|TRBJ2-7
TGTGCCAGCAGTCCGACAGACCCTGGGGACTACGAGCAGTACTTC
CASSPTDPGDYEQYF
>-|14|TRBV27|-|TRBJ2-2
TGTGCCAGCAGTTTGTATGAGGGCACCGGGGAGCTGTTTTTT
CASSLYEGTGELFF
>-|15|TRBV30|-|TRBJ2-7
TGTGCCTGGAGTGTACTGGCCAGCTATACCTACGAGCAGTACTTC
CAWSVLASYTYEQYF
>-|11|TRBV6-6|few|TRBJ2-7
TGTGCCAGCAGTGCCCGCTACGAGCAGTACTTC
CASSARYEQYF
>-|13|TRBV18|few|TRBJ2-7
TGTGCCAGCTCACAGGAAAACTCCTACGAGCAGTACTTC
CASSQENSYEQYF
>-|14|TRBV12-3/TRBV12-4|few|TRBJ2-6
TGTGCCAGCAGTCTACAGGCTGGGGCCAACGTCCTGACTTTC
CASSLQAGANVLTF
>-|15|TRBV10-2|few|TRBJ1-3
TGCGCCAGCACCTACGGGACAAGCTCTGGAAACACCATATATTTT
CASTYGTSSGNTIYF
>-|12|TRBV28|many|TRBJ2-7
TGTGCCAGCAGTCTTGACAGGCACGCGCAGTACTTC
CASSLDRHAQYF
>-|12|TRBV10-2|-|TRBJ1-2
TGCGCCAGCCTACGAGACGACTATGGCTACACCTTC
CASLRDDYGYTF
>-|14|TRBV28|-|TRBJ1-1
TGTGCCAGCAGTTTGGACGGGCGGAACACTGAAGCTTTCTTT
CASSLDGRNTEAFF
>-|15|TRBV14|-|TRBJ2-3
TGTGCCAGCAGCCAAGATCTAACCTACACAGATACGCAGTATTTT
CASSQDLTYTDTQYF
>-|14|TRBV4-1|-|TRBJ2-2
TGCGCCAGCAGCCACCAGTCGAACACCGGGGAGCTGTTTTTT
CASSHQSNTGELFF
>-|12|TRBV28|many|TRBJ1-6
TGTGCCAGCAGTTTCGGAAATTCACCCCTCCACTTT
CASSFGNSPLHF
>-|12|TRBV4-1|many|TRBJ2-1
TGCGCCAGCAGCCAAGATCGGCTTGAGCAGTTCTTC
CASSQDRLEQFF
>TRBD2|19|TRBV7-2|few|TRBJ2-1
TGTGCCAGCAGAACCCTGGCTAGCGGGAGAGGAGGCTGGGTCAATGAGCAGTTCTTC
CASRTLASGRGGWVNEQFF
>-|15|TRBV6-5|many|TRBJ2-7
TGTGCCAGCAGTTACAGGAAGGGGAAGCCCTACGAGCAGTACTTC
CASSYRKGKPYEQYF
>-|15|TRBV20-1|many|TRBJ1-2
TGCAGTGCTGGAAACCGACAGGTTTTTAACTATGGCTACACCTTC
CSAGNRQVFNYGYTF
>TRBD1|16|TRBV6-2/TRBV6-3|many|TRBJ2-3
TGTGCCAGCAGTTACGGGACAGGGCGACGCACAGATACGCAGTATTTT
CASSYGTGRRTDTQYF
>-|12|TRBV21-1|many|TRBJ1-3
TGTGCCAGCTTCAGATTTAGGGACACCATATATTTT
CASFRFRDTIYF
>-|13|TRBV20-1|many|TRBJ2-1
TGCAGTGCTAGGCCTGGTCTCAACAATGAGCAGTTCTTC
CSARPGLNNEQFF
>TRBD1|16|TRBV30|-|TRBJ1-6
TGTGCCCATGGGACAGGGAAATTCGGTTATAATTCACCCCTCCACTTT
CAHGTGKFGYNSPLHF
>-|17|TRBV4-3|few|TRBJ1-1
TGCGCCAGCAGCCACACCCCGGGGGAACGGAGGAACACTGAAGCTTTCTTT
CASSHTPGERRNTEAFF
>TRBD2|18|TRBV7-6|-|TRBJ2-1
TGTGCCAGCAGCCCAGCGCGGAGTTTAGCGGGAGGGAGAAATGAGCAGTTCTTC
CASSPARSLAGGRNEQFF
>TRBD2|14|TRBV7-9|few|TRBJ2-1
TGTGCCAGCAGCTTGGCTAGCGGTTACAATGAGCAGTTCTTC
CASSLASGYNEQFF
>-|11|TRBV2|few|TRBJ2-5
TGTGCCAGCAGTGATTTTGAGACCCAGTACTTC
CASSDFETQYF
>TRBD2|14|TRBV7-9|-|TRBJ2-7
TGTGCCAGCAGTCCCGCGGGAGGAAGAAACGAGCAGTACTTC
CASSPAGGRNEQYF
>-|16|TRBV20-1|-|TRBJ2-2
TGCAGTGCCAGCCCTCCCGCCGGGACCCAAACCGGGGAGCTGTTTTTT
CSASPPAGTQTGELFF
>-|10|TRBV6-5|few|TRBJ2-1
TGTGCCAGCGGCTCCCATGAGCAGTTCTTC
CASGSHEQFF
>TRBD1|13|TRBV7-6|many|TRBJ2-7
TGTGCCAGCAGCCAAGGGGGCGGAGACGAGCAGTACTTC
CASSQGGGDEQYF
>TRBD2|16|TRBV18|few|TRBJ2-7
TGTGCCAGCTCTCGGGAGGCGACGGTGGGGTCTTACGAGCAGTACTTC
CASSREATVGSYEQYF
>-|13|TRBV5-1|-|TRBJ2-7
TGCGCCAGCAGCGCAGGGGCGGGTCACGAGCAGTACTTC
CASSAGAGHEQYF
>-|13|TRBV7-9|-|TRBJ2-5
TGTGCCAGCAGCCGGACTGAAGATGAGACCCAGTACTTC
CASSRTEDETQYF
>-|13|TRBV19|many|TRBJ2-1
TGTGCCAGTAGTATAGGCGGGACTAATGAGCAGTTCTTC
CASSIGGTNEQFF
>-|16|TRBV6-2/TRBV6-3|few|TRBJ2-7
TGTGCCAGCAGTTATCGGGATTCCCGGAGGGGCCGGGAGCAGTACTTC
CASSYRDSRRGREQYF
>-|13|TRBV6-1|few|TRBJ2-7
TGTGCCAGCAGTGAGTGGCAGGACTACGAGCAGTACTTC
CASSEWQDYEQYF
>-|16|TRBV25-1|-|TRBJ2-7
TGTGCCAGCAGCCTGGGGGGGCTAGTGGGTACCTACGAGCAGTACTTC
CASSLGGLVGTYEQYF
>-|15|TRBV10-3|many|TRBJ2-7
TGTGCCATCAGTCCAGGTAGGGCAGGGGAACACGAGCAGTACTTC
CAISPGRAGEHEQYF
>TRBD2|15|TRBV5-1|many|TRBJ2-3
TGCGCCAGCAGCTTTTCGGGAGGCATAGGAGATACGCAGTATTTT
CASSFSGGIGDTQYF
>-|14|TRBV7-9|few|TRBJ2-1
TGTGCCAGCAGCCCCGGACCGCGTAAAATAGAGCAGTTCTTC
CASSPGPRKIEQFF
>TRBD2|18|TRBV19|-|TRBJ2-3
TGTGCCAGTGGAAGGACTAGCGGGAGTTACCCCGCAACAGATACGCAGTATTTT
CASGRTSGSYPATDTQYF
>-|17|TRBV10-3|-|TRBJ1-1
TGTGCCACCGGCGACAGAGACGCGGGGGCAATGAACACTGAAGCTTTCTTT
CATGDRDAGAMNTEAFF
>-|17|TRBV4-1|-|TRBJ1-1
TGCGCCAGCAGCCAGGAGTGGGGGCAGGGGCTGAACACTGAAGCTTTCTTT
CASSQEWGQGLNTEAFF
>TRBD1|13|TRBV5-1|-|TRBJ1-1
TGCGCCAGCAGTTTTACAGGGGGTCATGAAGCTTTCTTT
CASSFTGGHEAFF
>TRBD1|14|TRBV18|-|TRBJ2-7
TGTGCCAGCTCAACTGGGACAGGGGCCTACGAGCAGTACTTC
CASSTGTGAYEQYF
>TRBD2|16|TRBV3-1|many|TRBJ2-7
TGTGCCAGCAGCCACGCGGGACTAGCGGGAGGGGACGAGCAGTACTTC
CASSHAGLAGGDEQYF